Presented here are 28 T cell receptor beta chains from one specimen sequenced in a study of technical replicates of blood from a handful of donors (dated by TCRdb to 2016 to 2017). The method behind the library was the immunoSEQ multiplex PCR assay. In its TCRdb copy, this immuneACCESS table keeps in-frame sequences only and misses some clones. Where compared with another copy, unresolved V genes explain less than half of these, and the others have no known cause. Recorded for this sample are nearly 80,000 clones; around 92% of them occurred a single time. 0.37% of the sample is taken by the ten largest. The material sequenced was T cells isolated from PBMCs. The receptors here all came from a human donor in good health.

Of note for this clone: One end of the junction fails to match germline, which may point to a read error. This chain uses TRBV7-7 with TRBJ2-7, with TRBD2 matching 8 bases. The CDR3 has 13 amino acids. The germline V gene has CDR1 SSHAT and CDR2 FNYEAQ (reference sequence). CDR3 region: CASSPSGGGEQYF. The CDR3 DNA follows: TGTGCTAGCAGCCCCTCCGGCGGGGGGGAGCAGTACTTC. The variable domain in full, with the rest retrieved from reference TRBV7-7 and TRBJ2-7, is GAGVSQSPRYKVTKRGQDVTLRCDPISSHATLYWYQQALGQGPEFLTYFNYEAQPDKSGLPSDRFSAERPEGSISTLTIQRTEQRDSAMYRCASSPSGGGEQYFGPGTRLTVT.

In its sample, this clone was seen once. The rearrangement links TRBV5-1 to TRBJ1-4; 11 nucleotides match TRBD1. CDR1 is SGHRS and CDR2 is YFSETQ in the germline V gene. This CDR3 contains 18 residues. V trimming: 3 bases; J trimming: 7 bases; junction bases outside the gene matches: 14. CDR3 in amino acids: CASSWSGTGGRSAEKLFF. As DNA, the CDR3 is TGCGCCAGCAGCTGGTCCGGGACAGGGGGGCGTTCCGCTGAAAAACTGTTTTTT.

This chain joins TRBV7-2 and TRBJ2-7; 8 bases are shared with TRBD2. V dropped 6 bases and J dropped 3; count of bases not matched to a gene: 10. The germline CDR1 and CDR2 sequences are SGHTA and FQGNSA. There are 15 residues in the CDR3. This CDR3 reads CASRYSGSSSYEQYF. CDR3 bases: TGTGCCAGCAGATACAGCGGGAGTAGCAGCTACGAGCAGTACTTC.

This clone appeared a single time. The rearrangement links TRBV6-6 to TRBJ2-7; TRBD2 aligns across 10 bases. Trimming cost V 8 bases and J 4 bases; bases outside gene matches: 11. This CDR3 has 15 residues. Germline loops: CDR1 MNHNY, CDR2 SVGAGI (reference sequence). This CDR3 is CASRGEKAGGYEQYF. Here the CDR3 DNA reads TGTGCCAGCCGGGGGGAAAAAGCGGGAGGGTACGAGCAGTACTTC.

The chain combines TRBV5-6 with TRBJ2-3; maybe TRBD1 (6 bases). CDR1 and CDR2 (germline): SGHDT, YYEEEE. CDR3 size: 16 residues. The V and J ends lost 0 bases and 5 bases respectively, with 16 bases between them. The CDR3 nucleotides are TGTGCCAGCAGCTTGGCCTTGGACAGTAAAATAGATACGCAGTATTTT. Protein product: CASSLALDSKIDTQYF.

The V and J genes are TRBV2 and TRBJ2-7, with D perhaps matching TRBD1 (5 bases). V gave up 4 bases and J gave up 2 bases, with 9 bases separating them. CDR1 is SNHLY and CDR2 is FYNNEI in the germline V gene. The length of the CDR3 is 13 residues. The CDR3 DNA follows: TGTGCCAGCAGTGGGGGCAGCACCTACGAGCAGTACTTC. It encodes CASSGGSTYEQYF.

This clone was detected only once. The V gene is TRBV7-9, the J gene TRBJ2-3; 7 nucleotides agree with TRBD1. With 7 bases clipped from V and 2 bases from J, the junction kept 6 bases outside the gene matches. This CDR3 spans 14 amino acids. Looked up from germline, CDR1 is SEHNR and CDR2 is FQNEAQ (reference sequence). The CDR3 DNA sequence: TGTGCCAGCACCCAGGGACAGTTCACAGATACGCAGTATTTT. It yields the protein CASTQGQFTDTQYF.

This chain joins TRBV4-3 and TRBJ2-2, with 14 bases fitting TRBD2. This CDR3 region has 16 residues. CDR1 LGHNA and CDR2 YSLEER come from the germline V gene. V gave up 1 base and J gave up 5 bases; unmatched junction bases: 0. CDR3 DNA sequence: TGCGCCAGCAGCCAAGGGACTAGCGGGAGGACCGGGGAGCTGTTTTTT. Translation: CASSQGTSGRTGELFF.

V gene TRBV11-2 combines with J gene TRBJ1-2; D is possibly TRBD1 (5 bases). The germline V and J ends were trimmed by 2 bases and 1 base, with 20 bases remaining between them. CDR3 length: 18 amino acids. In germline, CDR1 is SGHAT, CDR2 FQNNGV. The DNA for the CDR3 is TGTGCCAGCAGCTTATACTTAATTGAGACAGCAAATAACTATGGCTACACCTTC. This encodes CASSLYLIETANNYGYTF.

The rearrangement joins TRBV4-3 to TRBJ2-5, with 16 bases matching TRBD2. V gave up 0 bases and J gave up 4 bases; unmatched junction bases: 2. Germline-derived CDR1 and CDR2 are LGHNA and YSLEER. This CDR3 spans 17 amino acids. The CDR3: CASSQEGLAGGRETQYF. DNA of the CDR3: TGCGCCAGCAGCCAAGAGGGACTAGCGGGAGGGAGAGAGACCCAGTACTTC.

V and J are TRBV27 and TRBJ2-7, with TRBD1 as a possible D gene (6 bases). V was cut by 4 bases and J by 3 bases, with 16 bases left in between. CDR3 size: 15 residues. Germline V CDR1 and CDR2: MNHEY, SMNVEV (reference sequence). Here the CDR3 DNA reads TGTGCCAGCAGTTCAACCCCCGGGACACGCTACGAGCAGTACTTC. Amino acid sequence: CASSSTPGTRYEQYF.

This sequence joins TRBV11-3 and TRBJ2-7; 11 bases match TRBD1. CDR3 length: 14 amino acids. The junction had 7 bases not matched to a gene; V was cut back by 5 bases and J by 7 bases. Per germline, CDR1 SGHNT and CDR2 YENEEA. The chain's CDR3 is CASSADRGPGEQYF. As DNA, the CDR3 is TGTGCCAGCAGCGCGGACAGGGGGCCGGGAGAGCAGTACTTC.

The chain's CDR3 is CASSLDRVNQPQHF. The CDR3 DNA follows: TGTGCCAGCAGCTTAGACAGGGTGAATCAGCCCCAGCATTTT. J is TRBJ1-5 and V is TRBV11-2; a weak D match, TRBD1 (5 bases). V lost 0 bases and J 4 bases, leaving 7 bases between the germline ends. The V gene's germline CDR1 is SGHAT and CDR2 FQNNGV. CDR3 length: 14 residues. The variable domain in full, with the rest retrieved from reference TRBV11-2 and TRBJ1-5, is EAGVAQSPRYKIIEKRQSVAFWCNPISGHATLYWYQQILGQGPKLLIQFQNNGVVDDSQLPKDRFSAERLKGVDSTLKIQPAKLEDSAVYLCASSLDRVNQPQHFGDGTRLSIL.

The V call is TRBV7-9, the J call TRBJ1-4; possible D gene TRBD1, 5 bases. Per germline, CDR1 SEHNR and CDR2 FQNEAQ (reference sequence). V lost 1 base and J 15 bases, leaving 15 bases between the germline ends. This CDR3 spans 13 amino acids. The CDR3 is CASSLGRIGHVFF. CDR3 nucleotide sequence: TGTGCCAGCAGCTTAGGTAGGATCGGACATGTGTTTTTT.

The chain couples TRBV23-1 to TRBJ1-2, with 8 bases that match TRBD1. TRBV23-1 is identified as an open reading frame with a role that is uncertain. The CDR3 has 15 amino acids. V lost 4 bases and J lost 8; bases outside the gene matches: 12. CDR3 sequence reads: CASSLRTGLHLGYTF. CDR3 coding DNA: TGCGCCAGCAGTCTTAGGACAGGGCTACACTTAGGCTACACCTTC.

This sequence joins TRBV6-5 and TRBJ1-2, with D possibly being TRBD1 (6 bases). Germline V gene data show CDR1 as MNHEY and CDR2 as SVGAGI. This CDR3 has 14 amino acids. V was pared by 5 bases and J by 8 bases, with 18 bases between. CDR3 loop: CASSTSGTWTGYTF. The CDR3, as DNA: TGTGCCAGCAGTACATCCGGGACATGGACGGGCTACACCTTC.

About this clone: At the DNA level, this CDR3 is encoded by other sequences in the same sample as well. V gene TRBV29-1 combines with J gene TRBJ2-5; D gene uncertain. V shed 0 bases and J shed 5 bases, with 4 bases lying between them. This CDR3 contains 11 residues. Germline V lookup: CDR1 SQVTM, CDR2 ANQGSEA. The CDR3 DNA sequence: TGCAGCGTTGAAGATCGGGAGACCCAGTACTTC. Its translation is CSVEDRETQYF.

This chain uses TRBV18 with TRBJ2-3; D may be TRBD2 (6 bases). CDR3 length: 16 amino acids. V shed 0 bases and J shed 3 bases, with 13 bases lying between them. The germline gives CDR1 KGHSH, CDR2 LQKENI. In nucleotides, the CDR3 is TGTGCCAGCTCACCACCATCGGGAGTTGTGACAGATACGCAGTATTTT. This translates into CASSPPSGVVTDTQYF.

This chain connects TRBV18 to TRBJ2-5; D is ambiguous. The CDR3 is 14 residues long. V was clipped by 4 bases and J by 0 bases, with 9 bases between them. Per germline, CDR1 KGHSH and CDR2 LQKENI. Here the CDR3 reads CASSRPLNQETQYF. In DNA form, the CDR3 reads TGTGCCAGCTCACGTCCCCTTAACCAAGAGACCCAGTACTTC.

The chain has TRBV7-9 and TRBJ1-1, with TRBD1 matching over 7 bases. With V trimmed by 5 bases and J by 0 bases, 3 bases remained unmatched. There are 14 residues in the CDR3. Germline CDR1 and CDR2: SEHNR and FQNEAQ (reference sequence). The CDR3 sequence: CASSRQGMNTEAFF. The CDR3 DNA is TGTGCCAGCAGCCGACAGGGTATGAACACTGAAGCTTTCTTT. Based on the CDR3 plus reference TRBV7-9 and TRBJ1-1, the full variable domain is DTGVSQNPRHKITKRGQNVTFRCDPISEHNRLYWYRQTLGQGPEFLTYFQNEAQLEKSRLLSDRFSAERPKGSFSTLEIQRTEQGDSAMYLCASSRQGMNTEAFFGQGTRLTVV.

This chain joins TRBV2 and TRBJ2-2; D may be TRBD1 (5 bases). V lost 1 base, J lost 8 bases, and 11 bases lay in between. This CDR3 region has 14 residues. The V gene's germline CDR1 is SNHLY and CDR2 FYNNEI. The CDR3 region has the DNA TGTGCCAGCAGTGAAGGGCAGGGTGTTGGGGAGCTGTTTTTT. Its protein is CASSEGQGVGELFF. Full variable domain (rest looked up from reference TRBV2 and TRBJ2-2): EPEVTQTPSHQVTQMGQEVILRCVPISNHLYFYWYRQILGQKVEFLVSFYNNEISEKSEIFDDQFSVERPDGSNFTLKIRSTKLEDSAMYFCASSEGQGVGELFFGEGSRLTVL.

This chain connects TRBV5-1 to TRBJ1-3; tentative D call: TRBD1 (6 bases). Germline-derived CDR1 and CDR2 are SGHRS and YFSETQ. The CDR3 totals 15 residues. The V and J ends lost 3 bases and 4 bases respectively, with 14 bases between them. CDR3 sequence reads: CASSSTGTSGNTIYF. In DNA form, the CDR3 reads TGCGCCAGCAGCTCTACCGGGACATCGGGAAACACCATATATTTT.

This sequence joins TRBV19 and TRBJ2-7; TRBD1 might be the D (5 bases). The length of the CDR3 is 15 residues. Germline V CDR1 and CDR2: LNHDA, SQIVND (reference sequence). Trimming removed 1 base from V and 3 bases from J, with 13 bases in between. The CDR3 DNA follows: TGTGCCAGTAGTATAGGACAGATGGGCGTCTACGAGCAGTACTTC. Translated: CASSIGQMGVYEQYF. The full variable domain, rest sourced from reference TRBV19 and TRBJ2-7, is DGGITQSPKYLFRKEGQNVTLSCEQNLNHDAMYWYRQDPGQGLRLIYYSQIVNDFQKGDIAEGYSVSREKKESFPLTVTSAQKNPTAFYLCASSIGQMGVYEQYFGPGTRLTVT.

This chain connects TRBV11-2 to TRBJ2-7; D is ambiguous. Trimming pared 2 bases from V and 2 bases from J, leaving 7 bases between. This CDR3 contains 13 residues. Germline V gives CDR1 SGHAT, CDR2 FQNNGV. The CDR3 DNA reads TGTGCCAGCAGCTTAACCCAGACCTACGAGCAGTACTTC. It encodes CASSLTQTYEQYF.

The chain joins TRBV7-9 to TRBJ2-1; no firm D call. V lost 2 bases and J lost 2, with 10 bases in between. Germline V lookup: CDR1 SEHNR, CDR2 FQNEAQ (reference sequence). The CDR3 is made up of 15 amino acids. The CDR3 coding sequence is TGTGCCAGCAGCTTAAAGAGTAAACCCTACAATGAGCAGTTCTTC. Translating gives CASSLKSKPYNEQFF.

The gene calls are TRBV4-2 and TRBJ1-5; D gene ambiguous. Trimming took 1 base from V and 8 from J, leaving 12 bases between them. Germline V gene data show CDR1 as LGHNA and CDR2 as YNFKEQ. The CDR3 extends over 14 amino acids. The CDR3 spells CASSQVPGEEPQHF. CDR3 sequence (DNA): TGTGCCAGCAGCCAAGTTCCGGGAGAGGAGCCCCAGCATTTT.

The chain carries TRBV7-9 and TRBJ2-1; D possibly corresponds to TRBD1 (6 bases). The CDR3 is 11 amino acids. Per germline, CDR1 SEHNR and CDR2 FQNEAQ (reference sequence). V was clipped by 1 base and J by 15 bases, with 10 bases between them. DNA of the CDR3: TGTGCCAGCAGCTTAGTGCAGGGGTCGTTCTTC. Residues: CASSLVQGSFF.

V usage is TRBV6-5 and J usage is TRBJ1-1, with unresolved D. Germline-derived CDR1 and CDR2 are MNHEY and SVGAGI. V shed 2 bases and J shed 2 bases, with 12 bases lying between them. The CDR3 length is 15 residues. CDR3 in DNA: TGTGCCAGCAGTTACAACGAGGGTTTCAACACTGAAGCTTTCTTT. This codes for CASSYNEGFNTEAFF.